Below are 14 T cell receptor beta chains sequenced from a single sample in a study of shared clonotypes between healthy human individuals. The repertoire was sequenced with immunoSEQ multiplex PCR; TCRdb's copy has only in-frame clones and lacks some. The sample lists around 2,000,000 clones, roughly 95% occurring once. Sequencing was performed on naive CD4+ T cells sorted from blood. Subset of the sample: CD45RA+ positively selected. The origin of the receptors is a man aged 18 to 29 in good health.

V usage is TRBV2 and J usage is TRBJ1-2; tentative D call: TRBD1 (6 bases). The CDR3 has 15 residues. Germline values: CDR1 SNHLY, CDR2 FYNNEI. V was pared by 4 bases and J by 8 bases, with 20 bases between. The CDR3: CASSVQGQTLWGYTF. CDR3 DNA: TGTGCCAGCAGTGTCCAAGGACAGACCCTATGGGGCTACACCTTC.

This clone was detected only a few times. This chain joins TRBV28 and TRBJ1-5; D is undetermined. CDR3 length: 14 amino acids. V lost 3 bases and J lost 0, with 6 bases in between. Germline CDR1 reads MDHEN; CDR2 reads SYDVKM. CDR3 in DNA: TGTGCCAGCAGTTTTGGGGATAGCAATCAGCCCCAGCATTTT. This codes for CASSFGDSNQPQHF.

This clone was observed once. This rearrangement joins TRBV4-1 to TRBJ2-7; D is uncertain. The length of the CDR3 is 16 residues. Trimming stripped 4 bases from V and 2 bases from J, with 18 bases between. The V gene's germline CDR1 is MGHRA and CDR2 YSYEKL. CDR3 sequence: CASSLRAGSSPYEQYF. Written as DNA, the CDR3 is TGCGCCAGCAGCCTAAGGGCAGGCTCGTCCCCCTACGAGCAGTACTTC.

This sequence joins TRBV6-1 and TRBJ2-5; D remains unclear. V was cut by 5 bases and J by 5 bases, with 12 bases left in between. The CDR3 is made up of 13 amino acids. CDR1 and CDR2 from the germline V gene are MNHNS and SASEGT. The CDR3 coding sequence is TGTGCCAGCAGTCCGGGTCAAGTTGAGACCCAGTACTTC. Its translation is CASSPGQVETQYF.

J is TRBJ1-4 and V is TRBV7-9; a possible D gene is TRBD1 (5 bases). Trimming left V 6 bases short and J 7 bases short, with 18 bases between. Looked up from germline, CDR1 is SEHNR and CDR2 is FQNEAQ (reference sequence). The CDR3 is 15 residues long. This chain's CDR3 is CASSYYDSRFEKLFF. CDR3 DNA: TGTGCCAGCAGTTATTATGACAGCCGTTTTGAAAAACTGTTTTTT.

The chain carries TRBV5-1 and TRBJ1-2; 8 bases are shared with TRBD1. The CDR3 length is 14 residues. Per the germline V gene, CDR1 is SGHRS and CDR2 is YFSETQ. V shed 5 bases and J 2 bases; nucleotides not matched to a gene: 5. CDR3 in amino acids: CASREGQGNYGYTF. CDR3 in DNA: TGCGCCAGCAGGGAAGGACAGGGCAACTATGGCTACACCTTC.

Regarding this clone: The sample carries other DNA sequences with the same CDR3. The DNA for the CDR3 is TGTGCCAGCAGTGTAGGGAGCAATCAGCCCCAGCATTTT. This sequence encodes CASSVGSNQPQHF. The chain couples TRBV6-1 to TRBJ1-5; D uncertain. The V gene lost 4 bases and the J gene lost 1 base, with 5 bases spanning the gap. The CDR3 is 13 residues long. Germline CDR1 and CDR2: MNHNS and SASEGT.

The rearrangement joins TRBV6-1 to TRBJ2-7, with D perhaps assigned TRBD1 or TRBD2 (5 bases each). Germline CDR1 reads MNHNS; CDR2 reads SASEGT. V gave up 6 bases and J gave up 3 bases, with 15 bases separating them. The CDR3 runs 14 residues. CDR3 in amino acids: CASRRAGTHYEQYF. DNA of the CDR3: TGTGCCAGCAGAAGAGCCGGGACGCACTACGAGCAGTACTTC.

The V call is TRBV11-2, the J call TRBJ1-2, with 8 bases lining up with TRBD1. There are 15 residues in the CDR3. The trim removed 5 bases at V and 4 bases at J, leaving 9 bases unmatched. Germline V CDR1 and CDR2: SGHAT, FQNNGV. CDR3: CASSRRGQGSYGYTF. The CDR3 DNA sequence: TGTGCCAGCAGCCGACGCGGACAGGGAAGCTATGGCTACACCTTC.

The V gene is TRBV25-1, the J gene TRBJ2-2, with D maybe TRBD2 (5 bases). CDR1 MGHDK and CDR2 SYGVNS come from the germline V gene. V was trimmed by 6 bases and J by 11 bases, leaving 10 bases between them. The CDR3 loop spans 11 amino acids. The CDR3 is CASRATGELFF. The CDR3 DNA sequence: TGTGCCAGCAGGGCCACGGGAGAGCTGTTTTTT.

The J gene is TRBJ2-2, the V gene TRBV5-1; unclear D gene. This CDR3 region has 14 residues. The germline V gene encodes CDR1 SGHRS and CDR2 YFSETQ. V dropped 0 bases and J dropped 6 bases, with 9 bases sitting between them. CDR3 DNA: TGCGCCAGCAGCTTGGGTAGCATCTCCGGGGAGCTGTTTTTT. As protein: CASSLGSISGELFF.

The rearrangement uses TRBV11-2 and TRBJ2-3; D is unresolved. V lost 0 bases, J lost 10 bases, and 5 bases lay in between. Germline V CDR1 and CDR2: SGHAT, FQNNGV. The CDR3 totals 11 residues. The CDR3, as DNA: TGTGCCAGCAGCTTAGAATGGTCGCAGTATTTT. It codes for CASSLEWSQYF.

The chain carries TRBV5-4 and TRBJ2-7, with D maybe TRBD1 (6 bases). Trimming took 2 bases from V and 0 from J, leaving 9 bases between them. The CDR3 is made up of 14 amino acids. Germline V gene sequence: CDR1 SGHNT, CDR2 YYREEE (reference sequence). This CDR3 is CASSFRDTSYEQYF. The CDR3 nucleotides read TGTGCCAGCAGCTTCCGGGACACCTCCTACGAGCAGTACTTC. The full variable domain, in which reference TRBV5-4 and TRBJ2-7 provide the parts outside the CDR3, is ETGVTQSPTHLIKTRGQQVTLRCSSQSGHNTVSWYQQALGQGPQFIFQYYREEENGRGNFPPRFSGLQFPNYSSELNVNALELDDSALYLCASSFRDTSYEQYFGPGTRLTVT.

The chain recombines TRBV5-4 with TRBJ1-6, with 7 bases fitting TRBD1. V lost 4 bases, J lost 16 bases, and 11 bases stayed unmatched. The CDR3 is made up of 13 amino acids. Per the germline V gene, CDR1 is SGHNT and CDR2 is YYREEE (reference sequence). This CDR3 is CASSMGQPLPLHF. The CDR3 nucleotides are TGTGCCAGCAGCATGGGACAGCCTCTCCCGCTCCACTTT.